The 25 T cell receptor beta chains presented below share a single source sample, sequenced in a study of blood T cell repertoires in COVID-19. Data came from immunoSEQ multiplex PCR; TCRdb stores just in-frame clones and leaves some out. Of tens of thousands of clones in the sample, 90% are singletons; the top ten hold about 4%. The sample taken for sequencing was peripheral blood. The receptors were sampled from a man aged 50 to 60 with acute or convalescent COVID-19.

This clone was recorded only once. V gene TRBV7-2 combines with J gene TRBJ1-2, with D uncertain. Deletions cut 3 bases from V and 2 bases from J, with 7 bases between. The CDR3 has 13 amino acids. From germline, CDR1 is SGHTA and CDR2 FQGNSA. Here the CDR3 DNA reads TGTGCCAGCAGCTTTGGTCAGAACTATGGCTACACCTTC. Its protein is CASSFGQNYGYTF.

The chain employs TRBV2 and TRBJ1-5, with TRBD1 identical over 7 bases. Trimming removed 4 bases from V and 3 bases from J; junction bases left unmatched: 6. The V gene's germline CDR1 is SNHLY and CDR2 FYNNEI. The CDR3 runs 15 residues. The CDR3 DNA sequence: TGTGCCAGCAGTGCGGGACAGACGACCAATCAGCCCCAGCATTTT. It yields the protein CASSAGQTTNQPQHF. The entire variable domain, with the rest obtained from reference TRBV2 and TRBJ1-5, is as follows: EPEVTQTPSHQVTQMGQEVILRCVPISNHLYFYWYRQILGQKVEFLVSFYNNEISEKSEIFDDQFSVERPDGSNFTLKIRSTKLEDSAMYFCASSAGQTTNQPQHFGDGTRLSIL.

Only one count was recorded for this clone. The V and J genes are TRBV11-3 and TRBJ1-3, with 9 bases fitting TRBD1. This CDR3 has 16 amino acids. Germline V lookup: CDR1 SGHNT, CDR2 YENEEA. V dropped 4 bases and J dropped 0; count of bases not matched to a gene: 4. The CDR3 loop is CASSSGQGNSGNTIYF. The DNA of the CDR3 is TGTGCCAGCAGCTCGGGACAGGGCAACTCTGGAAACACCATATATTTT.

The chain has TRBV7-9 and TRBJ1-2; possible D gene TRBD1, 5 bases. The germline V gene has CDR1 SEHNR and CDR2 FQNEAQ (reference sequence). Trimming took 5 bases from V and 5 from J, leaving 15 bases between them. This CDR3 has 14 amino acids. The CDR3 sequence: CASSPRQSQYGYTF. CDR3 nucleotides: TGTGCCAGCAGCCCGAGACAGAGTCAATATGGCTACACCTTC.

The J gene is TRBJ2-1, the V gene TRBV30; 8 bases fit TRBD2. The CDR3 spans 13 residues. Germline V gene sequence: CDR1 GTSNPN, CDR2 SVGIG (reference sequence). J was trimmed by 11 bases and V by 2 bases; bases with no gene match: 8. The CDR3 reads CAWSKAGEKKQFF. The CDR3 DNA reads TGTGCCTGGAGTAAAGCGGGAGAAAAAAAGCAGTTCTTC. Full variable domain (outside the CDR3, taken from reference TRBV30 and TRBJ2-1): SQTIHQWPATLVQPVGSPLSLECTVEGTSNPNLYWYRQAAGRGLQLLFYSVGIGQISSEVPQNLSASRPQDRQFILSSKKLLLSDSGFYLCAWSKAGEKKQFFGPGTRLTVL.

The CDR3 DNA is TGTGCCAGCAGCTTATCAGGGGCTCCTACCTACGAGCAGTACTTC. It yields the protein CASSLSGAPTYEQYF. This sequence joins TRBV11-3 and TRBJ2-7; D is possibly TRBD1 (6 bases). The CDR3 covers 15 residues. Trimming shortened V by 2 bases and J by 2 bases, and 13 bases separated the two germline ends. CDR1 is SGHNT, CDR2 YENEEA, per germline.

This chain links TRBV5-1 with TRBJ1-6, with D uncertain. The CDR3 runs to 15 residues. V was shortened by 0 bases and J by 7 bases, with 11 bases between the two germline ends. CDR1 and CDR2 (germline): SGHRS, YFSETQ. CDR3: CASSLAPGRNSPLHF. The CDR3 nucleotides are TGCGCCAGCAGCTTGGCCCCGGGGAGGAATTCACCCCTCCACTTT.

The V gene is TRBV6-5, the J gene TRBJ1-6, with TRBD1 matching over 9 bases. Germline trimming cut 6 bases from V and 6 bases from J; bases unmatched to any gene: 3. The germline V gene has CDR1 MNHEY and CDR2 SVGAGI. The CDR3 contains 14 residues. CDR3 in amino acids: CASRSGQGNSPLHF. The CDR3 DNA follows: TGTGCCAGCAGGTCGGGACAGGGTAATTCACCCCTCCACTTT.

The V call is TRBV27, the J call TRBJ2-6; the match to TRBD1 covers 7 bases. The V and J ends lost 9 bases and 6 bases, in that order; junction bases with no gene match: 17. Germline V gene sequence: CDR1 MNHEY, CDR2 SMNVEV (reference sequence). This CDR3 region has 17 residues. The CDR3 reads CASAGTAKPLAANVLTF. CDR3 in DNA: TGTGCCAGTGCCGGGACAGCGAAGCCTCTGGCGGCCAACGTCCTGACTTTC.

This clone was seen only once. V gene TRBV3-1 (or the pseudogene TRBV3-2) combines with J gene TRBJ2-2; tentatively, D is TRBD1 (6 bases). This CDR3 comprises 15 residues. V lost 3 bases and J lost 4, with 12 bases in between. The germline CDR1 and CDR2 sequences are LGHDT and YNNKEL (reference sequence). The DNA of the CDR3 is TGTGCCAGCAGCCAGCAGGGGCACAGCACCGGGGAGCTGTTTTTT. Its protein is CASSQQGHSTGELFF.

The V call is TRBV2, the J call TRBJ2-2; possible D gene TRBD1, 6 bases. V lost 5 bases and J 5 bases, leaving 12 bases between the germline ends. This CDR3 is built from 14 residues. The germline V gene encodes CDR1 SNHLY and CDR2 FYNNEI. CDR3 sequence reads: CASSHPGDTGELFF. The CDR3 nucleotides are TGTGCCAGCAGTCATCCAGGGGATACCGGGGAGCTGTTTTTT.

The V call is TRBV7-7, the J call TRBJ2-3; D perhaps matches TRBD2 (6 bases). This CDR3 is built from 15 residues. Trimming took off 5 bases at V and 2 bases at J, with 14 bases between the two ends. CDR1 SSHAT and CDR2 FNYEAQ come from the germline V gene (reference sequence). The CDR3, as DNA: TGTGCCAGCAGCCCCTCCGGGACTCCCACAGATACGCAGTATTTT. The encoded protein is CASSPSGTPTDTQYF.

The chain joins TRBV19 to TRBJ1-1, with D perhaps matching TRBD1 (6 bases). This CDR3 contains 15 residues. Germline V lookup: CDR1 LNHDA, CDR2 SQIVND (reference sequence). Trimming removed 0 bases at V and 4 bases at J, with 12 bases between. CDR3 nucleotide sequence: TGTGCCAGTAGTATAGATAACAGGGTGACCACTGAAGCTTTCTTT. Translating gives CASSIDNRVTTEAFF.

This chain joins TRBV19 and TRBJ1-2; TRBD1 aligns across 8 bases. Trimming cost V 7 bases and J 5 bases; bases outside gene matches: 15. This CDR3 contains 16 residues. CDR1 LNHDA and CDR2 SQIVND come from the germline V gene (reference sequence). This CDR3 reads CASTSTRTGQNYGYTF. The CDR3 DNA reads as TGTGCCAGTACCTCAACCCGGACAGGGCAGAATTATGGCTACACCTTC.

The chain links TRBV18 to TRBJ2-1; the D gene is possibly TRBD2 (5 bases). The germline gives CDR1 KGHSH, CDR2 LQKENI. The length of the CDR3 is 16 residues. Trimming pared 0 bases from V and 4 bases from J, leaving 13 bases between. CDR3: CASSPPTSYGYNEQFF. The CDR3, as DNA: TGTGCCAGCTCACCACCAACTAGTTACGGATACAATGAGCAGTTCTTC.

The rearrangement uses TRBV2 and TRBJ1-1; D may be TRBD1 (5 bases). The CDR3 covers 14 residues. V was shortened by 4 bases and J by 4 bases, with 13 bases between the two germline ends. In germline, CDR1 is SNHLY, CDR2 FYNNEI. CDR3 residues: CASSVRSGITEAFF. In DNA, the CDR3 is TGTGCCAGCAGTGTCCGGTCAGGGATCACTGAAGCTTTCTTT. Filled out from reference TRBV2 and TRBJ1-1, the complete variable domain reads EPEVTQTPSHQVTQMGQEVILRCVPISNHLYFYWYRQILGQKVEFLVSFYNNEISEKSEIFDDQFSVERPDGSNFTLKIRSTKLEDSAMYFCASSVRSGITEAFFGQGTRLTVV.

The chain combines TRBV12-5 with TRBJ1-5; D not certain. The V end was cut by 6 bases, the J end by 5 bases, with 5 bases between. CDR3 length: 11 residues. Germline assignment: CDR1 LGHNT and CDR2 FRNRAP. CDR3 sequence: CASGTYQPQHF. CDR3 sequence (DNA): TGTGCTAGTGGCACATATCAGCCCCAGCATTTT.

The chain carries TRBV24-1 and TRBJ1-1; possibly TRBD1 for D (5 bases). The CDR3 is 13 residues long. Germline CDR1 reads KGHDR; CDR2 reads SFDVKD. Trimming took 3 bases from V and 8 from J, leaving 12 bases between them. The CDR3 region is CATSDGPGLEAFF. The CDR3 DNA reads as TGTGCCACCAGTGATGGACCGGGACTCGAAGCTTTCTTT.

The CDR3 DNA reads as TGTGCCACCAGTGATTTGGGGACAACCCCTAGCACAGATACGCAGTATTTT. Its translation: CATSDLGTTPSTDTQYF. The V gene is TRBV24-1, the J gene TRBJ2-3; TRBD1 is a possible D gene (6 bases). Germline CDR1 and CDR2: KGHDR and SFDVKD. This CDR3 is 17 amino acids long. V shed 0 bases and J shed 0 bases, with 12 bases lying between them.

The chain employs TRBV21-1 and TRBJ1-1; the D call TRBD1 from the table was never checked on the DNA. TRBV21-1 is marked as a pseudogene. The CDR3 is 10 amino acids. The CDR3, as DNA: TGTGCCAGCGCCTCACAGGGGACGATCTTT. Its translation: CASASQGTIF.

The chain uses TRBV5-1 and TRBJ2-2, with D perhaps matching TRBD1 (6 bases). The CDR3 sequence is 16 residues long. In germline, CDR1 is SGHRS, CDR2 YFSETQ. V lost 0 bases, J lost 0 bases, and 9 bases lay in between. In DNA, the CDR3 is TGCGCCAGCAGCTTGGGATGGGGGCCGAACACCGGGGAGCTGTTTTTT. Its protein is CASSLGWGPNTGELFF.

The chain carries TRBV27 and TRBJ2-7; D gene ambiguous. The length of the CDR3 is 14 residues. Looked up from germline, CDR1 is MNHEY and CDR2 is SMNVEV (reference sequence). V was shortened by 5 bases and J by 1 base, with 12 bases between the two germline ends. The CDR3 DNA reads as TGTGCCAGCAGTGACGACCTAGGATCCTACGAGCAGTACTTC. This translates into CASSDDLGSYEQYF.

J is TRBJ2-7 and V is TRBV27; tentative D call: TRBD1 (5 bases). The V gene's germline CDR1 is MNHEY and CDR2 SMNVEV (reference sequence). The CDR3 consists of 16 residues. V dropped 5 bases and J dropped 0 bases, with 17 bases sitting between them. CDR3 in amino acids: CASSPRAGPSSYEQYF. CDR3 nucleotide sequence: TGTGCCAGCAGTCCCAGGGCAGGGCCAAGCTCCTACGAGCAGTACTTC.

The chain joins TRBV11-2 to TRBJ1-2, with D possibly being TRBD1 (6 bases). In germline, CDR1 is SGHAT, CDR2 FQNNGV. The CDR3 length is 13 residues. Deletions cut 5 bases from V and 2 bases from J, with 9 bases between. The CDR3 reads CASSPDSNYGYTF. In nucleotides, the CDR3 is TGTGCCAGCAGCCCGGACAGCAACTATGGCTACACCTTC.

The chain is built from TRBV5-1 and TRBJ1-4; 9 bases fit TRBD1. CDR3 length equals 14 residues. Germline lookup yields CDR1 SGHRS and CDR2 YFSETQ. J was trimmed by 8 bases and V by 2 bases; bases with no gene match: 4. CDR3: CASSFDRGREKLFF. CDR3 in DNA: TGCGCCAGCAGCTTTGACAGGGGGAGGGAAAAACTGTTTTTT. Looking up the rest from reference TRBV5-1 and TRBJ1-4 gives the full variable domain: KAGVTQTPRYLIKTRGQQVTLSCSPISGHRSVSWYQQTPGQGLQFLFEYFSETQRNKGNFPGRFSGRQFSNSRSEMNVSTLELGDSALYLCASSFDRGREKLFFGSGTQLSVL.